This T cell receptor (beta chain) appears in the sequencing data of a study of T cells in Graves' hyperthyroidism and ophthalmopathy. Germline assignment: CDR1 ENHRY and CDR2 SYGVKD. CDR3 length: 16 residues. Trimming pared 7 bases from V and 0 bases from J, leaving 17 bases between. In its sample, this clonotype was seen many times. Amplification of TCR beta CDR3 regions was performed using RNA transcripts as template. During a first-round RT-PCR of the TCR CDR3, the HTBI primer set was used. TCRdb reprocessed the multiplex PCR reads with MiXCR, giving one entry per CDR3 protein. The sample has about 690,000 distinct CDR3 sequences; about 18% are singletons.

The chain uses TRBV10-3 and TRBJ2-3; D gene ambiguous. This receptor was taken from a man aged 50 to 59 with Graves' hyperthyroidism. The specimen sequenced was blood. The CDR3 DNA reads TGTGCCATCACCGCGCGAGTTGGTACTAGCACAGATACGCAGTATTTT. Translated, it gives CAITARVGTSTDTQYF.